The 23 T cell receptor beta chains listed next were all sequenced from one sample in a study of tumor-infiltrating lymphocytes in glioblastoma multiforme. TCRB libraries came from RNA via three nested multiplex PCR rounds. TCRdb called the multiplex PCR reads again in MiXCR, with one record for every CDR3 protein. The sample holds about 10,000 distinct CDR3 sequences, roughly 65% seen once. The sample comprised brain tumor tissue. Receptor source: a male donor with glioblastoma.

Concerning this clonotype itself: A much larger clone sits a single nucleotide away, making a read error possible. The V call is TRBV28, the J call TRBJ2-3, with D maybe TRBD1 (6 bases). This CDR3 has 16 amino acids. Germline V gene sequence: CDR1 MDHEN, CDR2 SYDVKM. In DNA, the CDR3 is TGTGTCAGCAGTTTATGGTCGGACAGCCGCACAGATACGCAGTATTTT. As protein: CVSSLWSDSRTDTQYF.

V is TRBV6-1 and J is TRBJ2-4; the match to TRBD1 covers 8 bases. V was clipped by 8 bases and J by 8 bases; unmatched bases: 8. The germline gives CDR1 MNHNS, CDR2 SASEGT. The CDR3 length is 13 residues. In DNA form, the CDR3 reads TGTGCCAGCTCGGACAGGGTGTGGGACATTCAGTACTTC. Translating gives CASSDRVWDIQYF.

This sequence joins TRBV20-1 and TRBJ2-4, with 10 bases that match TRBD1. Trimming removed 2 bases from V and 1 base from J; junction bases left unmatched: 14. Germline V gives CDR1 DFQATT, CDR2 SNEGSKA (reference sequence). The CDR3 spans 19 residues. The CDR3 DNA follows: TGCAGTGCTAGAAACTCGGACAGGGGGATTCGGAAGGCCAAAAACATTCAGTACTTC. Its translation: CSARNSDRGIRKAKNIQYF.

This chain uses TRBV5-6 with TRBJ2-5, with D unresolved. This CDR3 has 11 residues. Trimming cost V 0 bases and J 5 bases, with 2 bases left between them. Germline lookup yields CDR1 SGHDT and CDR2 YYEEEE. The CDR3 here is CASSLAETQYF. DNA of the CDR3: TGTGCCAGCAGCTTGGCTGAGACCCAGTACTTC.

This rearrangement joins TRBV20-1 to TRBJ2-4; 7 nucleotides agree with TRBD1. This CDR3 has 15 residues. From germline, CDR1 is DFQATT and CDR2 SNEGSKA (reference sequence). With 5 bases clipped from V and 1 base from J, the junction kept 8 bases outside the gene matches. The CDR3 reads CSAVDREWAKNIQYF. The CDR3, as DNA: TGCAGTGCTGTCGACAGGGAGTGGGCCAAAAACATTCAGTACTTC.

By sample share, this clonotype is large. V is TRBV11-3 and J is TRBJ2-1, with no clear D. V was cut by 3 bases and J by 3 bases, with 6 bases left in between. Germline CDR1 reads SGHNT; CDR2 reads YENEEA. The CDR3 covers 13 residues. The CDR3 protein is CASSFNNYNEQFF. In DNA, the CDR3 is TGTGCCAGCAGCTTTAACAACTACAATGAGCAGTTCTTC.

Only one count was recorded for this clonotype. Germline is not matched at one junction end, which may reflect a read error. The V call is TRBV5-5, the J call TRBJ2-2; D possibly corresponds to TRBD2 (5 bases). This CDR3 comprises 16 residues. The germline V gene has CDR1 SGHKS and CDR2 YYEKEE (reference sequence). In nucleotides, the CDR3 is TGTGCCAGCCGCTTGGAGCCAGCGGCGAGCTCCGGGAAGCTGTTTTTT. Its protein product is CASRLEPAASSGKLFF.

This clonotype was detected once. The V call is TRBV6-6, the J call TRBJ2-1; D is unresolved. CDR3 length: 14 amino acids. Trimming left V 7 bases short and J 12 bases short, with 22 bases between. Germline V gene sequence: CDR1 MNHNY, CDR2 SVGAGI (reference sequence). CDR3 DNA sequence: TGTGCCAGCACCGTACCCACAGCCTACGATGCGCAGTTCTTC. Protein product: CASTVPTAYDAQFF.

Note on this clonotype: As the CDR3 is not closed by the conserved phenylalanine or tryptophan, this likely results from a read error. The chain combines TRBV5-8 with TRBJ1-6; D call uncertain. The CDR3 consists of 16 residues. V gave up 1 base and J gave up 6 bases, with 14 bases separating them. CDR1 is SGHTS, CDR2 YDEGEE, per germline. CDR3 sequence reads: CASSLIPPGSNSPLHI. The DNA for the CDR3 is TGTGCCAGCAGCTTGATCCCCCCGGGGAGTAATTCACCCCTCCACATT.

This clonotype is large. V gene TRBV4-1 combines with J gene TRBJ1-6; D is uncertain. Trimming removed 8 bases at V and 9 bases at J, with 20 bases between. The CDR3 is 15 amino acids. CDR1 MGHRA and CDR2 YSYEKL come from the germline V gene. The CDR3 loop is CASQNLASGVSPLHF. CDR3 sequence (DNA): TGCGCCAGCCAAAACCTGGCATCTGGGGTTTCACCCCTCCACTTT.

The rearrangement uses TRBV20-1 and TRBJ2-3, with D maybe TRBD2 (6 bases). The V end was cut by 8 bases, the J end by 0 bases, with 15 bases between. The CDR3 has 14 amino acids. Germline V gene sequence: CDR1 DFQATT, CDR2 SNEGSKA (reference sequence). CDR3 in DNA: TGCAGTCCTATGGCCGGGACTAGCACAGATACGCAGTATTTT. Translated: CSPMAGTSTDTQYF.

Points on this clonotype: The junction and the germline gene differ at one end; a read error may be behind it. The chain is built from TRBV6-1 and TRBJ1-2, with TRBD1 matching 9 bases. Germline V gene sequence: CDR1 MNHNS, CDR2 SASEGT. The CDR3 is 14 residues long. The CDR3 DNA sequence: TGTGCCATCCCACAGGGGGCAGCTAACTATGACTACGCCTTC. Protein product: CAIPQGAANYDYAF.

Details on this clonotype: An end of the junction does not agree with germline; a read error may underlie this. For the CDR3, the DNA is TGTACCAGCAGTTGGGCTAGCGGGGGACAGGAGACCCAGTACTTC. This translates into CTSSWASGGQETQYF. This chain connects TRBV28 to TRBJ2-5, with 10 bases matching TRBD2. Germline V gene lookup returns CDR1 MDHEN and CDR2 SYDVKM. The CDR3 has 15 residues.

This clonotype appeared once. The rearrangement joins TRBV11-3 to TRBJ1-1, with a possible D match to TRBD1 (5 bases). V was pared by 9 bases and J by 5 bases, with 16 bases between. The CDR3 is made up of 13 amino acids. Looked up from germline, CDR1 is SGHNT and CDR2 is YENEEA. DNA of the CDR3: TGTGCCAGTTCAAGGGGCTTACGGACTGAAGCTTTCTTT. Translated: CASSRGLRTEAFF.

With respect to this clonotype: Compared with germline, one end of the junction differs, possibly owing to a read error. This rearrangement joins TRBV24-1 to TRBJ2-3; D not resolved. This CDR3 has 15 amino acids. Germline V gene data show CDR1 as KGHDR and CDR2 as SFDVKD. CDR3 sequence: CASSDSRQTTDTQYF. The CDR3 bases are TGTGCCAGCAGTGATTCGAGACAAACCACAGATACGCAGTATTTT.

Remarks on this clonotype: The CDR3 ends on some other residue instead of the conserved phenylalanine or tryptophan, so this is likely a read error. No DNA is shown, since the ends of the CDR3 on it are uncertain; the CDR3 is the one TCRdb lists. This rearrangement joins TRBV6-1 to TRBJ2-2. Germline CDR1 reads MNHNS; CDR2 reads SASEGT. The CDR3 comprises 15 residues, both ends counted. The chain's CDR3 is CASSDFGHYTGELLL.

A word on this clonotype: As the CDR3 is not closed by the conserved phenylalanine or tryptophan, this likely results from a read error. The V and J genes are TRBV20-1 and TRBJ2-7; D possibly corresponds to TRBD1 (5 bases). The CDR3 runs to 14 residues. The V gene's germline CDR1 is DFQATT and CDR2 SNEGSKA (reference sequence). The V end was cut by 3 bases, the J end by 0 bases, with 12 bases between. This CDR3 reads CSASGHSTSYEQYL. CDR3 in DNA: TGCAGTGCTAGTGGACACTCAACCTCCTACGAGCAGTACTTG.

Concerning this clonotype: Since the CDR3 does not end with the conserved phenylalanine or tryptophan, this likely comes from a read error. V gene TRBV5-1 combines with J gene TRBJ2-7; D remains ambiguous. This CDR3 is 14 amino acids long. Trimming left V 4 bases short and J 0 bases short, with 11 bases between. CDR1 and CDR2 (germline): SGHRS, YFSETQ. CDR3 sequence (DNA): TGCGCCAGCAGCCTGCTGAGGAGCTCCTACGAGCAGTACCTC. Amino acids: CASSLLRSSYEQYL.

V is TRBV10-3 and J is TRBJ2-4; D unclear. V gave up 7 bases and J gave up 1 base, with 14 bases separating them. Germline CDR1 reads ENHRY; CDR2 reads SYGVKD. The CDR3 spans 15 residues. The CDR3 sequence: CAIIPSGWAKNIQYF. The DNA of the CDR3 is TGTGCCATCATTCCTTCCGGATGGGCCAAAAACATTCAGTACTTC.

Concerning this clonotype: Germline is not matched at one junction end, which may reflect a read error. The CDR3 is CAGSLWSDSRTDAQYF. CDR3 nucleotide sequence: TGTGCCGGCAGTTTATGGTCGGACAGCCGCACAGATGCGCAGTATTTT. V gene TRBV28 combines with J gene TRBJ2-3; possibly TRBD1 for D (6 bases). This CDR3 region has 16 residues. CDR1 MDHEN and CDR2 SYDVKM come from the germline V gene.

By share, this clonotype ranks as medium-sized (0.01 to 0.1%). V usage is TRBV12-3 or TRBV12-4 and J usage is TRBJ2-7, with TRBD2 as a possible D gene (5 bases). With 4 bases removed from V and 2 bases from J, the gap between germline ends came to 9 bases. The CDR3 sequence is 13 residues long. The CDR3 is CASSYSGTYEQYF. CDR3 sequence (DNA): TGTGCCAGCAGTTACTCCGGGACCTACGAGCAGTACTTC.

On this clonotype itself: This likely comes from a read error, as the CDR3 has no conserved phenylalanine or tryptophan at its end. The limits of the CDR3 on the DNA are not certain, so only TCRdb's listed CDR3 is given. The J gene is TRBJ1-1, the V gene TRBV29-1. The CDR3 is 13 residues long, counting both termini. Germline CDR1 and CDR2: SQVTM and ANQGSEA. CDR3 loop: CSVVSPENTEVFL.

The chain is built from TRBV6-6 and TRBJ1-1; D call uncertain. Trimming pared 7 bases from V and 1 base from J, leaving 13 bases between. The CDR3 consists of 14 residues. The germline V gene has CDR1 MNHNY and CDR2 SVGAGI (reference sequence). The CDR3 nucleotides read TGTGCCAGCATCAGAAGGCAGGAGAACACTGAAGCTTTCTTT. Translated: CASIRRQENTEAFF.